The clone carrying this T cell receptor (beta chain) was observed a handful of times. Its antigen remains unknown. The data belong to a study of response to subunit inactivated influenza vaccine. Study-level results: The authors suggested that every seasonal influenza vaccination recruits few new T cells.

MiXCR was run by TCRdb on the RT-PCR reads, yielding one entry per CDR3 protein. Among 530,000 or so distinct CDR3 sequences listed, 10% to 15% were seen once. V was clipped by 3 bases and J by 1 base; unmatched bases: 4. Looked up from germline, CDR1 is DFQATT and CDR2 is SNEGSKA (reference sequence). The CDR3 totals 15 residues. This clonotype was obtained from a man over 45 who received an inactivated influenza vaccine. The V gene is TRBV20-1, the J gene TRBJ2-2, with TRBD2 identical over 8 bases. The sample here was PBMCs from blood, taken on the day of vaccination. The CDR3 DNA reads TGCAGTGCTAGGCTCGCGGGGGGGAACACCGGGGAGCTGTTTTTT. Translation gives CSARLAGGNTGELFF.